The 18 T cell receptor beta chains below come from one sample, sequenced in a study of shared clonotypes between healthy human individuals (dated by TCRdb to the early 2020s). Libraries were made using the immunoSEQ multiplex PCR assay. TCRdb provides this immuneACCESS table in a form limited to in-frame rearrangements. Some clones are lacking; in checked studies, under half of them reflect an unresolved V gene, and why the rest are absent is not known. The sample table holds about 2.4 million clones, of which 93% were seen once. The ten most abundant clones make up more than 0.35% of the sample. Source material: naive CD4+ T cells from PBMCs. What this sample's cell subset or site label stands for: CD45RA+ positively selected. These receptors all come from a young man in good health. Some clones in this sample may be carry-over from other donors' samples.

This chain links TRBV28 with TRBJ1-2; D gene ambiguous. V lost 6 bases and J lost 4, with 12 bases in between. This CDR3 is 13 amino acids long. The V gene's germline CDR1 is MDHEN and CDR2 SYDVKM. The CDR3 spells CASRFPGPYGYTF. The DNA for the CDR3 is TGTGCCAGCAGATTCCCAGGACCCTATGGCTACACCTTC.

This sequence joins TRBV6-7 and TRBJ2-3, with 8 bases lining up with TRBD1. TRBV6-7 is annotated as an ORF whose role is uncertain. The CDR3 loop spans 15 amino acids. The V and J ends lost 7 bases and 2 bases, in that order; junction bases with no gene match: 8. CDR3 sequence reads: CASTLLDRATDTQYF. CDR3 nucleotide sequence: TGTGCCAGCACCTTGCTGGACAGGGCCACAGATACGCAGTATTTT.

V is TRBV4-2 and J is TRBJ2-7; D not resolved. Trimming took 5 bases from V and 7 from J, leaving 18 bases between them. CDR1 is LGHNA and CDR2 is YNFKEQ in the germline V gene. The CDR3 contains 14 residues. The CDR3 region has the DNA TGTGCCAGCAGCGAATTGAAGGGTTTCGGGGAGCAGTACTTC. Translation: CASSELKGFGEQYF.

The gene calls are TRBV28 and TRBJ1-5; possibly TRBD1 for D (5 bases). V was pared by 6 bases and J by 5 bases, with 20 bases between. Germline lookup yields CDR1 MDHEN and CDR2 SYDVKM. The CDR3 has 16 amino acids. The DNA of the CDR3 is TGTGCCAGCAGGTTGAGGCAAGGCCGGGGGTATCAGCCCCAGCATTTT. This sequence encodes CASRLRQGRGYQPQHF.

The chain couples TRBV7-9 to TRBJ2-3, with TRBD1 matching over 7 bases. The CDR3 consists of 16 residues. CDR1 and CDR2 (germline): SEHNR, FQNEAQ (reference sequence). The V gene end was trimmed by 6 bases and the J gene end by 1 base; junction bases not matched to a gene: 10. This CDR3 is CASRPNYQGGTDTQYF. Here the CDR3 DNA reads TGTGCCAGCAGACCAAATTACCAGGGGGGCACAGATACGCAGTATTTT.

The chain recombines TRBV11-1 with TRBJ1-1; 7 bases fit TRBD1. V was clipped by 2 bases and J by 0 bases; unmatched bases: 6. CDR1 is SGHAT and CDR2 is FQDESV in the germline V gene (reference sequence). CDR3 length: 16 amino acids. The CDR3 is CASSLLGQSLNTEAFF. The CDR3 DNA follows: TGTGCCAGCAGCTTATTGGGACAGAGTCTGAACACTGAAGCTTTCTTT.

Comments on this clone: Within the sample, other DNA sequences also encode this same CDR3. The rearrangement links TRBV15 to TRBJ2-2; no reliable D call. This CDR3 region has 12 residues. The germline V gene encodes CDR1 LNHNV and CDR2 YYDKDF (reference sequence). V lost 0 bases and J lost 7, with 3 bases in between. The CDR3 DNA reads TGTGCCACCAGCAGAGATAGCGGGGAGCTGTTTTTT. It yields the protein CATSRDSGELFF.

The rearrangement joins TRBV6-5 to TRBJ2-5; D may be TRBD1 (5 bases). CDR1 is MNHEY, CDR2 SVGAGI, per germline. CDR3 length: 13 amino acids. Trimming shortened V by 6 bases and J by 3 bases, and 11 bases separated the two germline ends. CDR3 sequence: CASRRTPKETQYF. The CDR3 bases are TGTGCCAGCAGAAGGACACCTAAAGAGACCCAGTACTTC.

V gene TRBV6-1 combines with J gene TRBJ1-3; no definite D call. CDR1 and CDR2 from the germline V gene are MNHNS and SASEGT. V was cut by 2 bases and J by 2 bases, with 7 bases left in between. The CDR3 is 14 amino acids. For the CDR3, the DNA is TGTGCCAGCAGTGAACGTCCAACTGGAAACACCATATATTTT. Translation gives CASSERPTGNTIYF.

This chain joins TRBV5-1 and TRBJ2-1; no reliable D call. CDR1 and CDR2 from the germline V gene are SGHRS and YFSETQ. This CDR3 has 16 amino acids. The germline V and J ends were trimmed by 7 bases and 0 bases, with 17 bases remaining between them. The CDR3, as DNA: TGCGCCAGCGCATACCCTAGAGCTAGCTCCTACAATGAGCAGTTCTTC. Its protein product is CASAYPRASSYNEQFF.

Worth noting for this clone: The sample carries other DNA sequences with the same CDR3. The chain recombines TRBV28 with TRBJ1-2; TRBD1 agrees at 8 bases. V dropped 4 bases and J dropped 7; count of bases not matched to a gene: 5. The CDR3 is made up of 13 amino acids. The germline gives CDR1 MDHEN, CDR2 SYDVKM. The CDR3 sequence is CASSSTGAGGYTF. The CDR3 DNA follows: TGTGCCAGCAGTTCGACAGGGGCGGGTGGCTACACCTTC.

This chain joins TRBV4-2 and TRBJ2-7, with 9 nucleotides matching TRBD1. Germline CDR1 is LGHNA and CDR2 is YNFKEQ. The ends lost 3 bases at V and 2 bases at J; junction bases unmatched: 8. The CDR3 runs to 16 residues. This CDR3 is CASSQDWTGDAYEQYF. The DNA of the CDR3 is TGTGCCAGCAGCCAGGACTGGACAGGGGACGCCTACGAGCAGTACTTC.

This clone was counted a few times. This sequence joins TRBV19 and TRBJ1-2; perhaps TRBD1 as D (5 bases). The CDR3 loop spans 14 amino acids. V gave up 7 bases and J gave up 6 bases, with 18 bases separating them. Germline lookup yields CDR1 LNHDA and CDR2 SQIVND (reference sequence). CDR3 nucleotides: TGTGCCAGTAATCTGTGGGGGATTGGGAATGGCTACACCTTC. It yields the protein CASNLWGIGNGYTF. The variable domain in full, with the rest retrieved from reference TRBV19 and TRBJ1-2, is DGGITQSPKYLFRKEGQNVTLSCEQNLNHDAMYWYRQDPGQGLRLIYYSQIVNDFQKGDIAEGYSVSREKKESFPLTVTSAQKNPTAFYLCASNLWGIGNGYTFGSGTRLTVV.

This chain joins TRBV19 and TRBJ2-2; D gene ambiguous. CDR1 and CDR2 from the germline V gene are LNHDA and SQIVND (reference sequence). Trimming removed 3 bases from V and 2 bases from J, with 13 bases in between. This CDR3 is built from 16 residues. CDR3 DNA sequence: TGTGCCAGTAGTATTACGGACGGAACCAACACCGGGGAGCTGTTTTTT. It encodes CASSITDGTNTGELFF.

The V call is TRBV6-6, the J call TRBJ2-7; tentatively, D is TRBD1 or TRBD2 (5 bases each). Germline lookup yields CDR1 MNHNY and CDR2 SVGAGI (reference sequence). The V end was cut by 2 bases, the J end by 3 bases, with 11 bases between. This CDR3 comprises 14 residues. The CDR3 reads CASSYMWDLYEQYF. CDR3 sequence (DNA): TGTGCCAGCAGTTACATGTGGGACCTCTACGAGCAGTACTTC.

The V gene is TRBV28, the J gene TRBJ2-2; D gene unclear. In germline, CDR1 is MDHEN, CDR2 SYDVKM. The CDR3 covers 12 residues. With 6 bases removed from V and 3 bases from J, the gap between germline ends came to 5 bases. CDR3 residues: CASRDYTGELFF. CDR3 DNA sequence: TGTGCCAGCAGAGACTACACCGGGGAGCTGTTTTTT. Looking up the rest from reference TRBV28 and TRBJ2-2 gives the full variable domain: DVKVTQSSRYLVKRTGEKVFLECVQDMDHENMFWYRQDPGLGLRLIYFSYDVKMKEKGDIPEGYSVSREKKERFSLILESASTNQTSMYLCASRDYTGELFFGEGSRLTVL.

The gene calls are TRBV27 and TRBJ2-7; tentatively, D is TRBD2 (6 bases). The germline V gene has CDR1 MNHEY and CDR2 SMNVEV (reference sequence). CDR3 length: 16 amino acids. Trimming removed 5 bases from V and 2 bases from J, with 19 bases in between. CDR3 protein: CASSPYRGSGTYEQYF. The CDR3 region has the DNA TGTGCCAGCAGTCCATATCGTGGTAGCGGTACCTACGAGCAGTACTTC.

The chain employs TRBV18 and TRBJ2-5; 9 positions match TRBD1. The J call may be wrong; the DNA end is better matched by TRBJ2-7. CDR3 size: 14 residues. CDR1 is KGHSH, CDR2 LQKENI, per germline. The CDR3 sequence: CASSPGQGEYEQYF. The DNA for the CDR3 is TGTGCCAGCTCACCGGGACAGGGCGAATACGAGCAGTACTTC.